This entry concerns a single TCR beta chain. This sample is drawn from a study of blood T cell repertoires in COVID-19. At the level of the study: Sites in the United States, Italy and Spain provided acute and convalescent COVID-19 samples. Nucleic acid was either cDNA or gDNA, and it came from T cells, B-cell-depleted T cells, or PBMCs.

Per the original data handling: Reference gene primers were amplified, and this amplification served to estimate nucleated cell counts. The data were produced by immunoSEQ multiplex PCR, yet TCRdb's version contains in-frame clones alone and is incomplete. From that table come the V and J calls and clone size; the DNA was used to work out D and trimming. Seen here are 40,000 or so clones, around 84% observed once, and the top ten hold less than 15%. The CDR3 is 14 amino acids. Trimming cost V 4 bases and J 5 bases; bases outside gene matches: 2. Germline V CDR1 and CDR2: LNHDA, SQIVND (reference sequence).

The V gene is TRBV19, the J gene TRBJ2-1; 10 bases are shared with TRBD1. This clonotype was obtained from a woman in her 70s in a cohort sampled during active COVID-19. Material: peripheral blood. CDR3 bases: TGTGCCAGTAGTACGACAGGGGGCAACAATGAGCAGTTCTTC. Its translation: CASSTTGGNNEQFF.